This T cell receptor beta chain originates from a study of T-cell reconstitution after alpha-beta-depleted transplantation in children. Study-level points and caveats: Surviving recipient T cells and intrathymic progenitors accounted for some patients' high TCRbeta diversity at day 60. Alpha-beta T cells about two months after transplant reportedly derived from several hundred expanded graft clones.

The germline CDR1 and CDR2 sequences are ENHRY and SYGVKD. The CDR3 loop spans 15 amino acids. V lost 4 bases and J lost 6; bases outside the gene matches: 8. This clonotype was counted ten times or more. The target antigen is unknown. Unique molecular identifiers were incorporated during preparation of the TCRbeta library. One entry per CDR3 protein, called by TCRdb with MiXCR from the PCR reads. The sample shows some 260,000 distinct CDR3 sequences, about 24% of them seen only once. The rearrangement uses TRBV10-3 and TRBJ2-1; TRBD2 agrees at 8 bases. The sample consisted of PBMCs, mostly from graft donor cells, taken 360 days after TCRalphabeta/CD19-depleted stem cell transplant. This receptor was taken from a female patient aged 2-10 years who had a stem cell transplant for congenital amegakaryocytic thrombocytopenia, so the T cells may come from the graft donor. In nucleotides, the CDR3 is TGTGCCATCAGTGGAGGGACTAGAAGTGGCAATGAGCAGTTCTTC. Translation gives CAISGGTRSGNEQFF.